What follows describes a single TCR beta chain. This entry is derived from a study of blood T cell repertoires in COVID-19. The data were produced by immunoSEQ multiplex PCR, yet TCRdb's version contains in-frame clones alone and is incomplete. The repertoire has 95,000 to 150,000 clones, 85% of them found once; the top ten carry roughly a tenth. With 1 base clipped from V and 8 bases from J, the junction kept 5 bases outside the gene matches. CDR3 length: 15 residues. Germline V CDR1 and CDR2: LGHDT, YNNKEL (reference sequence). The rearrangement joins TRBV3-1 (or the pseudogene TRBV3-2) to TRBJ2-1; 10 bases align to TRBD2. Input material: peripheral blood. The TCR was taken from a man older than 75 with acute or convalescent COVID-19. The CDR3 sequence: CASSQAASGSYEQFF. The CDR3 bases are TGTGCCAGCAGCCAAGCGGCTAGCGGGAGCTATGAGCAGTTCTTC.